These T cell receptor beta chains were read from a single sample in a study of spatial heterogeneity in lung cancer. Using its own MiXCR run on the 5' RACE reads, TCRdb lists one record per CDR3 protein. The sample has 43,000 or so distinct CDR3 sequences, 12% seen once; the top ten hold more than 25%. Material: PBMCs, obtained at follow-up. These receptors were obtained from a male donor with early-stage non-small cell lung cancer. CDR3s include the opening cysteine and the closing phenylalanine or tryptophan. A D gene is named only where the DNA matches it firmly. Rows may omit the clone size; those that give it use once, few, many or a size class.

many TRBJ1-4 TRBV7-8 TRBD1 TGTGCCAGCAGCCCCCGGACAGGGGGCCCTGCAACTAATGAAAAACTGTTTTTT CASSPRTGGPATNEKLFF
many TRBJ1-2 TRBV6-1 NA TGTGCCAGCAGTGACAGCTGGGACCTTTACTATGGCTACACCTTC CASSDSWDLYYGYTF
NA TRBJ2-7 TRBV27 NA TGTGCCAGCAGTTTACGGGGACTTAGCTCCTACGAGCAGTACTTC CASSLRGLSSYEQYF
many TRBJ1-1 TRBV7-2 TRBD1 TGTGCCAGCAGCCCCGGAAGGGCCAGGGGGCTGAGAACTGAAGCTTTCTTT CASSPGRARGLRTEAFF
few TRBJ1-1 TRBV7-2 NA TGTGCCAGCAGCGACCCGAACACTGAAGCTTTCTTT CASSDPNTEAFF
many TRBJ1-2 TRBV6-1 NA TGTGCCAGCAGCCAACGGGGGCAGCCCGGAGACGGCTACACCTTC CASSQRGQPGDGYTF
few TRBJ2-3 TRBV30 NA TGTGCCTGGAGCCCGGGGACTCCAGATACGCAGTATTTT CAWSPGTPDTQYF
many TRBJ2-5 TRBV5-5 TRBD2 TGTGCCAGCAGCCCACTAGCGCTCGGACAAGAGACCCAGTACTTC CASSPLALGQETQYF
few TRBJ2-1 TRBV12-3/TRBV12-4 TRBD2 TGTGCCAGCAGTCAGACTAGCGGGGGCCACAATGAGCAGTTCTTC CASSQTSGGHNEQFF
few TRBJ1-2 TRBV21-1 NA TGTGCCAGCAGCAAAGAGCGGGAACACGGACGCTACACCTTC CASSKEREHGRYTF
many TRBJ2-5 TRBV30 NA TGTGCCTGGAGTGTACGACGTAGAGAGACCCAGTACTTC CAWSVRRRETQYF
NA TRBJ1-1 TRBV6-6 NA TGTGCCAGCAGTGCAGGGATCACTGAAGCTTTCTTT CASSAGITEAFF
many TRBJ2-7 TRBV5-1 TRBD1 TGCGCCAGCAGCTTCACGGGACAGCCTCCCCACGATGGGTACTTC CASSFTGQPPHDGYF
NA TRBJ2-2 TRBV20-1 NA TGCAGTGCCCGGCGGGGCAGTAACACCGGGGAGCTGTTTTTT CSARRGSNTGELFF
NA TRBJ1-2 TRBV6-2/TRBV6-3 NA TGTGCCAGCAGTTCCCAGGGGCGCGGTGGAAAAGGCTACACCTTC CASSSQGRGGKGYTF
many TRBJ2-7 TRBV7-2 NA TGTGCCAGCAGCTTAGTCAGCGCCCGCTACGAGCAGTACTTC CASSLVSARYEQYF
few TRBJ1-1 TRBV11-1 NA TGTGCCAGCAGCTTAGCGGCCCTGGACACTGAAGCTTTCTTT CASSLAALDTEAFF
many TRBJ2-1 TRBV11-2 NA TGTGCCAGCAGCTTAATGGGCTCGGGAGCCCTATCGGGGAATGAGCAGTTCTTC CASSLMGSGALSGNEQFF
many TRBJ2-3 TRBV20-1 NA TGCAGTGCCCTCGACCCCGCTAGCACAGATACGCAGTATTTT CSALDPASTDTQYF
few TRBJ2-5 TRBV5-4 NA TGTGCCAGCAGCTCCCGCGACCTGTACCAAGAGACCCAGTACTTC CASSSRDLYQETQYF
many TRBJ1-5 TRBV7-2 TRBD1 TGTGCCAGCAGCCCCTCGGACAGGGCCAATCAGCCCCAGCATTTT CASSPSDRANQPQHF
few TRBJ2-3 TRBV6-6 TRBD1 TGTGCCAGCTCCCCCCTGGGACAGCCCTACACAGATACGCAGTATTTT CASSPLGQPYTDTQYF
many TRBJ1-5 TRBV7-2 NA TGTGCCAGCAGCCTTCTCGGCAGGGCTAGCAATCAGCCCCAGCATTTT CASSLLGRASNQPQHF
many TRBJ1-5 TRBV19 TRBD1 TGTGCCAGTAGTAAAGGACAGGGAAACAATCAGCCCCAGCATTTT CASSKGQGNNQPQHF
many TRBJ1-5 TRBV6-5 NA TGTGCCAGCAGAAAGGGGCTGACTGGCAATCAGCCCCAGCATTTT CASRKGLTGNQPQHF
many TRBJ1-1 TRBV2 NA TGTGCCAGCAGGAGGGGACTAGGGGAGAACACTGAAGCTTTCTTT CASRRGLGENTEAFF
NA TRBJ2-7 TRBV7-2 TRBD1 TGTGCCAGCAGCTTGAGGGACAGTCGGGCCTACGAGCAGTACTTC CASSLRDSRAYEQYF
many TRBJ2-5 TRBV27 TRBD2 TGTGCCAGCAGTTCCAGCGGGATCCAAGAGACCCAGTACTTC CASSSSGIQETQYF
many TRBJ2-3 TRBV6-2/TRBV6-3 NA TGTGCCAGCAGTCCTTTACCCGGATCGGATACGCAGTATTTT CASSPLPGSDTQYF
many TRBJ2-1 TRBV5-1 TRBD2 TGCGCCAGCAGCCTAGAAGGACTAGCGGGAGGGCCTCTTGGCAATGAGCAGTTCTTC CASSLEGLAGGPLGNEQFF
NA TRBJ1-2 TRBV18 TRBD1 TGTGCCAGCTCCCGGGACAGGGGGACATTCGTTGACTATGGCTACACCTTC CASSRDRGTFVDYGYTF
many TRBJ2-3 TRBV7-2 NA TGTGCCAGCAGCCCCCCAGGGGGGGGAGATACGCAGTATTTT CASSPPGGGDTQYF
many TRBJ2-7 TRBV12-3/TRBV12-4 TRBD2 TGTGCCAGCAGTCGGGACTACTTTTCGGGGCAGTACTTC CASSRDYFSGQYF
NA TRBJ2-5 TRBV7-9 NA TGTGCCAGCGACATCGGCGAGACCCAGTACTTC CASDIGETQYF
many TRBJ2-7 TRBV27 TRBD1 TGTGCCAGCAGTCCATGGACAGGGGAGGACGAGCAGTACTTC CASSPWTGEDEQYF
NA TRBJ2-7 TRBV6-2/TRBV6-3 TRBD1 TGTGCCAGCAGTCTCCGGGGGACAGGGGAGGAGCAGTACTTC CASSLRGTGEEQYF
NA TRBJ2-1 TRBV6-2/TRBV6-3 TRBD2 TGTGCCAGCAGTTCGCGGACTAGCGGACTGGTGGAGCAGTTCTTC CASSSRTSGLVEQFF
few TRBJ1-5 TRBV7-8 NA TGTGCCAGCAGCTTAGCAGATAGCAATCAGCCCCAGCATTTT CASSLADSNQPQHF
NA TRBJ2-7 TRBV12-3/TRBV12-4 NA TGTGCCAGCAGTCCATACACCTTACACCTTTACGAGCAGTACTTC CASSPYTLHLYEQYF
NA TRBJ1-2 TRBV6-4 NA TGTGCCAGCAGTGAGGAGGCTGGGAGCGGCTACACCTTC CASSEEAGSGYTF
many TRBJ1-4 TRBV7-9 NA TGTGCCAGCAGCTCCCGAGGTGGCGGGGAAAAACTGTTTTTT CASSSRGGGEKLFF